This T cell receptor beta chain appears in the sequencing data of a study of blood T cell repertoires in COVID-19. CDR3 size: 18 residues. Trimming took off 1 base at V and 5 bases at J, with 22 bases between the two ends. Per germline, CDR1 SGHVS and CDR2 FNYEAQ. Some clones are missing from TCRdb's copy, which holds only in-frame ones; the method was immunoSEQ multiplex PCR. The sample lists nearly 50,000 clones, about 86% occurring once. The chain joins TRBV7-6 to TRBJ2-3, with D tentatively TRBD2 (6 bases). Sequencing used peripheral blood. The receptor's source is a man in his forties with active COVID-19. The CDR3: CASSLVWGSGHGGDTQYF. CDR3 coding DNA: TGTGCCAGCAGCTTAGTGTGGGGGAGCGGCCACGGGGGAGATACGCAGTATTTT.